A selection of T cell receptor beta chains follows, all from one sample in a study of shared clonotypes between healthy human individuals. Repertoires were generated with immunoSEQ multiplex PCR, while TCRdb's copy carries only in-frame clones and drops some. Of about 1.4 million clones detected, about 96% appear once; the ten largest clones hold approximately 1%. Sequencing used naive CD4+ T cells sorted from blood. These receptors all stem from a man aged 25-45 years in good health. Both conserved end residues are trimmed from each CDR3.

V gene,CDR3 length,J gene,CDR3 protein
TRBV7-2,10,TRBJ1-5,ASSLGPGSQH
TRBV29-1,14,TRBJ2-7,SVVSTSGSLYYEQY
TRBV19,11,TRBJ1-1,ASSYDRATEAF
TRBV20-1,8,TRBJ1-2,SAYTNGAV
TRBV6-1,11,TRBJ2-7,ASSGTGLYEQY
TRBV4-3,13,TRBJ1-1,ASSQVARTNTEAF
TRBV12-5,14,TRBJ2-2,ASGSTGQGRTGELF
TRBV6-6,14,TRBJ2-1,ASSYSASGRANEQF
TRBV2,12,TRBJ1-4,ASMSEPRGEKLF
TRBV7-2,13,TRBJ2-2,ASSLSGRRSGELF
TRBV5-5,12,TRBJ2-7,ASSLVAGFHEQY
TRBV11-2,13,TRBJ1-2,ASSTGTGGPYGYT
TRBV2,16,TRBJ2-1,ASRDMRLAGSKNNEQF
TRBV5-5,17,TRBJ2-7,ASSLSRGQGGWAGYEQY
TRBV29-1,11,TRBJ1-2,SVEDGTGLGYT
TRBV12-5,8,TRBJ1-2,ASVYKGYT
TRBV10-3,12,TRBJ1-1,AISEDTVNTEAF
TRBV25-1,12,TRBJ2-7,ASSEYGGKGEQY
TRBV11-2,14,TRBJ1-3,ASSIRGSLSGNTIY
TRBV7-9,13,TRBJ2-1,ASSSGTLLYNEQF
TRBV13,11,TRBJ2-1,ASSPPSSNEQF
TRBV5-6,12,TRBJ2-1,ASTSGGTYNEQF
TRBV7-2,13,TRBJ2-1,ASNKDGSSYNEQF
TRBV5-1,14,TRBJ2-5,ASSLAPGLAGETQY
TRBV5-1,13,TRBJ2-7,ASSLAGQGLYEQY
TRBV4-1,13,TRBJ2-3,ASSPHRGRTDTQY
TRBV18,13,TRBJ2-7,ASSPDRVPLGEQY
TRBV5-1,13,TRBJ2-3,ASSSGTSGTDTQY
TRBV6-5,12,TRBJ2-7,ASSSTGTSYEQY
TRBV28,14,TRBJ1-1,ASRIGGFGRNTEAF
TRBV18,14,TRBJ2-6,ASSPKGSTGANVLT
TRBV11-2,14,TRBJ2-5,ASSLDGPGVAETQY
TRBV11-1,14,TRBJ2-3,ASSEGTSGYTDTQY
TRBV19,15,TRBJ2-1,ASKMERGLAGVNEQF
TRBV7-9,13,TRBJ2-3,ASSLRSGKTDTQY
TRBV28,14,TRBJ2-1,ASSLVGRGIYNEQF
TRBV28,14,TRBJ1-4,ASSSVTGAPLEKLF
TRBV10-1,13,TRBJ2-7,ASSDPRSEKDEQY
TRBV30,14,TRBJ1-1,AWSLTLGTPARGAF
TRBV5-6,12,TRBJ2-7,ASSEAGTADEQY
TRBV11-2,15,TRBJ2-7,ASKTGTSSKMAYEQY